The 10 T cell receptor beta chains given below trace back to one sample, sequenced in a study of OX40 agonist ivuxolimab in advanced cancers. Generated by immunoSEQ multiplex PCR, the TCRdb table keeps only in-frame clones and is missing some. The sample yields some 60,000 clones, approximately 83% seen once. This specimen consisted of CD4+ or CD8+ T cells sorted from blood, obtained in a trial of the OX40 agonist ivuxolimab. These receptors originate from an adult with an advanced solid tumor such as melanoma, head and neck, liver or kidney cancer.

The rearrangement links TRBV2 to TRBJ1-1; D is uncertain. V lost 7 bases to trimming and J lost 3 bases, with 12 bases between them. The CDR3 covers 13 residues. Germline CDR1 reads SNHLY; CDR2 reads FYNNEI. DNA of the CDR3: TGTGCCAGCACCGAGGAAGGATACACTGAAGCTTTCTTT. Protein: CASTEEGYTEAFF.

The CDR3 protein is CASSVRGGGAEKLFF. The CDR3 coding sequence is TGTGCCAGCAGCGTCCGCGGGGGGGGCGCGGAAAAACTGTTTTTT. The chain joins TRBV9 to TRBJ1-4, with D possibly being TRBD1 (6 bases). The CDR3 length is 15 residues. Per the germline V gene, CDR1 is SGDLS and CDR2 is YYNGEE. The ends were cut back, 2 bases at V and 8 bases at J, with 16 bases in the middle.

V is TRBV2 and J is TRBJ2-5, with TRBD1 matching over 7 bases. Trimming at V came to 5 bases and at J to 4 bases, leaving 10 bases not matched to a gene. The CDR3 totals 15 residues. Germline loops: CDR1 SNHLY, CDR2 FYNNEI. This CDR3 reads CASSPSTGNGETQYF. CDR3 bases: TGTGCCAGCAGTCCATCGACAGGGAACGGAGAGACCCAGTACTTC.

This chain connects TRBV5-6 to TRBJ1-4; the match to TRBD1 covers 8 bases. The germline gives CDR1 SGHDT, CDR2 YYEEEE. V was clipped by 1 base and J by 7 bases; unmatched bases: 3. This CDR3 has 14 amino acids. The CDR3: CASSLSGTGEKLFF. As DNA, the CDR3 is TGTGCCAGCAGCTTGTCCGGGACAGGTGAAAAACTGTTTTTT.

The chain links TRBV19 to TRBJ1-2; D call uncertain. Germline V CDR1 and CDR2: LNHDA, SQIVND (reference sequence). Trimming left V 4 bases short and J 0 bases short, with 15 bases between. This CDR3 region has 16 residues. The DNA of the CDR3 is TGTGCCAGTAGTACCCTCGAGGCCTCAACTAACTATGGCTACACCTTC. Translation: CASSTLEASTNYGYTF.

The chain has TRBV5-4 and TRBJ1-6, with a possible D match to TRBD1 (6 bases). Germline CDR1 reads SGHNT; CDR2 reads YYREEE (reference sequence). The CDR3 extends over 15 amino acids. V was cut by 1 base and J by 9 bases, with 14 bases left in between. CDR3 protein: CASSLITGSGSPLHF. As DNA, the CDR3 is TGTGCCAGCAGCTTGATTACAGGGTCGGGTTCACCCCTCCACTTT.

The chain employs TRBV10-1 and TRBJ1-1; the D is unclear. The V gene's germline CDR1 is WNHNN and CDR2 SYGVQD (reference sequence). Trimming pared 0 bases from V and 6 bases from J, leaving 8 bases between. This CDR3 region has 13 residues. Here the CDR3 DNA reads TGCGCCAGCAGTGAGTCAGCGGTGGCTGAAGCTTTCTTT. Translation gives CASSESAVAEAFF.

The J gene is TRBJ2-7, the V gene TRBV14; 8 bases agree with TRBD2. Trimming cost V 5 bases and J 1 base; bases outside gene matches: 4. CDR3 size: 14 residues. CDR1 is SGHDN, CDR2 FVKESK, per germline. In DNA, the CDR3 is TGTGCCAGCAGCGAACTAGCGGCTTCCTACGAGCAGTACTTC. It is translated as CASSELAASYEQYF.

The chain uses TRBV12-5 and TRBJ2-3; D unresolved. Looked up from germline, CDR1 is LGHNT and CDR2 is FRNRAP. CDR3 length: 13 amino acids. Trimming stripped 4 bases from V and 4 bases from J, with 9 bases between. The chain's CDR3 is CASGSPAADTQYF. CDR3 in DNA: TGTGCTAGTGGTTCACCAGCAGCAGATACGCAGTATTTT.

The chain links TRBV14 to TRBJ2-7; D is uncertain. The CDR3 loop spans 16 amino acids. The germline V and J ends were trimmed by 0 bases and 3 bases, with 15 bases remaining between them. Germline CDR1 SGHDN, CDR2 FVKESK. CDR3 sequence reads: CASSQDYLGRDYEQYF. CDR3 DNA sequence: TGTGCCAGCAGCCAAGATTATTTGGGTAGGGACTACGAGCAGTACTTC.